These 10 T cell receptor beta chains were sequenced from one sample in a study of T-cell reconstitution after alpha-beta-depleted transplantation in children. This sample's TCRbeta library carried unique molecular identifier barcodes. TCRdb re-called the PCR reads with MiXCR, one entry per CDR3 protein. The data contain about 980,000 distinct CDR3 sequences, around 30% of them seen just once; the ten biggest clones take up around 30%. The sequences come from PBMCs, mostly from graft donor cells, collected 360 days after TCRalphabeta/CD19-depleted stem cell transplant. The receptor set was obtained from a boy under two years old who had a stem cell transplant for SCID, so the T cells may come from the graft donor.

The chain recombines TRBV18 with TRBJ2-7, with 8 bases identical to TRBD1. Germline CDR1 reads KGHSH; CDR2 reads LQKENI. Trimming removed 3 bases from V and 7 bases from J; junction bases left unmatched: 5. The CDR3 sequence is 13 residues long. The CDR3 nucleotides read TGTGCCAGCTCACCTAACGGACAGGGTGAGCAGTACTTC. It translates to CASSPNGQGEQYF.

This clonotype was seen repeatedly, ten times or more. The genes are TRBV20-1 and TRBJ2-3; 14 bases line up with TRBD2. V was pared by 3 bases and J by 0 bases, with 8 bases of the junction left unmatched. The germline V gene has CDR1 DFQATT and CDR2 SNEGSKA (reference sequence). The CDR3 length is 18 residues. The CDR3 sequence: CSASEGLAGATSTDTQYF. The CDR3 region has the DNA TGCAGTGCTAGCGAGGGACTAGCGGGGGCTACTAGCACAGATACGCAGTATTTT.

The genes are TRBV9 and TRBJ2-6; TRBD1 aligns across 7 bases. Losses at the gene ends were 4 bases for V and 0 bases for J; bases not matched to a gene: 7. Germline values: CDR1 SGDLS, CDR2 YYNGEE. CDR3 length: 17 amino acids. CDR3 nucleotides: TGTGCCAGCAGCCCCCGACAGGGTAGCTCTGGGGCCAACGTCCTGACTTTC. Amino acid sequence: CASSPRQGSSGANVLTF.

This clonotype was found a few times. The V call is TRBV29-1, the J call TRBJ1-1; D is possibly TRBD1 (5 bases). The CDR3 is 14 residues long. Trimming cost V 2 bases and J 0 bases, with 10 bases left between them. Germline loops: CDR1 SQVTM, CDR2 ANQGSEA. The CDR3: CSVEIQGMNTEAFF. The DNA of the CDR3 is TGCAGCGTTGAAATCCAGGGCATGAACACTGAAGCTTTCTTT.

The chain joins TRBV2 to TRBJ2-5; 10 bases agree with TRBD2. The CDR3 consists of 15 residues. Germline V lookup: CDR1 SNHLY, CDR2 FYNNEI. J was trimmed by 1 base and V by 6 bases; bases with no gene match: 5. CDR3 region: CASRLAGGLQETQYF. The CDR3 DNA follows: TGTGCCAGCAGATTAGCGGGGGGACTCCAAGAGACCCAGTACTTC.

Here the CDR3 DNA reads TGTGCCAGCAGTTCGCGGGGGGACGGAGAAAAACTGTTTTTT. Encoded protein: CASSSRGDGEKLFF. The V call is TRBV12-3 or TRBV12-4, the J call TRBJ1-4, with D possibly matching TRBD1 (5 bases). V shed 4 bases and J shed 8 bases, with 14 bases lying between them. This CDR3 comprises 14 residues.

The genes are TRBV25-1 and TRBJ2-2; 7 bases fit TRBD1. Trimming removed 1 base from V and 1 base from J; junction bases left unmatched: 9. Germline CDR1 reads MGHDK; CDR2 reads SYGVNS. There are 18 residues in the CDR3. The CDR3: CASSELGSAGGNTGELFF. As DNA, the CDR3 is TGTGCCAGCAGTGAATTAGGGTCGGCAGGGGGGAACACCGGGGAGCTGTTTTTT.

This clonotype was counted between two and nine times. V usage is TRBV5-1 and J usage is TRBJ2-2, with 8 bases aligning to TRBD1. The V and J ends lost 4 bases and 1 base, in that order; junction bases with no gene match: 3. The CDR3 runs to 15 residues. CDR1 and CDR2 from the germline V gene are SGHRS and YFSETQ. CDR3 sequence: CASSATGENTGELFF. In nucleotides, the CDR3 is TGCGCCAGCAGCGCGACAGGGGAGAACACCGGGGAGCTGTTTTTT.

This clonotype was found a few times. CDR3: CASSYSPAATTDTQYF. The CDR3 coding sequence is TGTGCCAGCAGTTACTCGCCGGCTGCAACCACAGATACGCAGTATTTT. The chain employs TRBV6-5 and TRBJ2-3; D is unresolved. The V and J ends lost 0 bases and 2 bases respectively, with 12 bases between them. CDR1 and CDR2 from the germline V gene are MNHEY and SVGAGI. The CDR3 loop spans 16 amino acids.

The chain is built from TRBV20-1 and TRBJ1-1; 9 positions agree with TRBD1. The V gene's germline CDR1 is DFQATT and CDR2 SNEGSKA (reference sequence). The CDR3 contains 16 residues. The trim removed 0 bases at V and 4 bases at J, leaving 9 bases unmatched. This CDR3 reads CSARDRTGVGRTEAFF. CDR3 DNA: TGCAGTGCTAGAGACCGGACAGGGGTCGGCCGCACTGAAGCTTTCTTT.